These T cell receptor beta chains were read from a single sample in a study of blood T cell repertoires in COVID-19. Clones were read by immunoSEQ multiplex PCR, and TCRdb kept only the in-frame ones, dropping some. The table shows around 470,000 clones, with 90% occurring only once. The sequenced sample consisted of PBMCs or T cells enriched from blood (not recorded which). The receptors were gathered from a young man who had recovered from COVID-19. The CDR3 runs from the conserved cysteine through the conserved F or W. The order of the fields is J gene, V gene, D gene, clone size, CDR3 length, CDR3 protein, CDR3 DNA. A D gene is named only where the DNA matches it firmly. Size tells how often a clone was seen (once, few, many) or the class of an expanded clone, and some rows leave it out.

>TRBJ1-2|TRBV11-2|NA|NA|14
CASSSERVVGGYTF
TGTGCCAGCAGCTCCGAGAGGGTAGTAGGGGGCTACACCTTC
>TRBJ1-5|TRBV27|TRBD1|NA|14
CASRGQGAGQPQHF
TGTGCCAGCAGGGGGCAGGGGGCAGGGCAGCCCCAGCATTTT
>TRBJ2-1|TRBV10-1|NA|many|13
CASSKISYNEQFF
TGCGCCAGTAGCAAAATCTCCTACAATGAGCAGTTCTTC
>TRBJ2-2|TRBV19|TRBD1|NA|14
CASRTGAITRELFF
TGTGCCAGTAGGACAGGGGCGATCACCCGGGAGCTGTTTTTT
>TRBJ1-1|TRBV11-1|NA|NA|13
CASRRRRYTEAFF
TGTGCCAGCAGACGGAGGAGATACACTGAAGCTTTCTTT
>TRBJ2-7|TRBV9|NA|NA|14
CASSPRTHSYEQYF
TGTGCCAGCAGCCCACGGACTCACTCCTACGAGCAGTACTTC
>TRBJ1-3|TRBV15|NA|NA|16
CATSRDPGRAGNTIYF
TGTGCCACCAGCAGAGATCCCGGGAGGGCTGGAAACACCATATATTTT
>TRBJ1-1|TRBV5-1|NA|NA|15
CASSLVVFTGTEAFF
TGCGCCAGCAGCTTGGTGGTCTTTACCGGGACTGAAGCTTTCTTT
>TRBJ1-2|TRBV5-1|TRBD1|NA|16
CASSLGIGQGGYGYTF
TGCGCCAGCAGCTTGGGTATAGGACAGGGTGGCTATGGCTACACCTTC
>TRBJ1-1|TRBV6-6|NA|once|13
CASSYSGEGEAFF
TGTGCCAGCAGTTACTCCGGGGAGGGTGAAGCTTTCTTT
>TRBJ2-2|TRBV6-5|TRBD1|NA|15
CASKTGAAYTGELFF
TGTGCCAGCAAAACAGGGGCTGCGTACACCGGGGAGCTGTTTTTT
>TRBJ2-4|TRBV2|NA|NA|13
CASSDGEGDIQYF
TGTGCCAGCAGTGATGGTGAGGGGGACATTCAGTACTTC
>TRBJ1-6|TRBV19|TRBD1|many|16
CASGSGTGGYNSPLHF
TGTGCCAGTGGGTCCGGGACAGGGGGCTATAATTCACCCCTCCACTTT
>TRBJ2-7|TRBV7-6|TRBD1|NA|13
CASSWTGAGEQYF
TGTGCCAGCAGCTGGACAGGGGCGGGCGAGCAGTACTTC
>TRBJ2-2|TRBV12-3/TRBV12-4|NA|NA|10
CATRTGELFF
TGTGCCACCCGGACCGGGGAGCTGTTTTTT
>TRBJ1-2|TRBV10-3|NA|many|14
CAISDGAGLYGYTF
TGTGCCATCAGTGATGGGGCAGGGTTATATGGCTACACCTTC
>TRBJ1-3|TRBV5-8|TRBD1|once|13
CASSLEGTGNIYF
TGTGCCAGCAGCTTGGAAGGGACAGGGAACATATATTTT
>TRBJ2-1|TRBV27|TRBD2|NA|16
CASKGASGSSYNEQFF
TGTGCCAGCAAGGGGGCTAGCGGGAGCTCCTACAATGAGCAGTTCTTC
>TRBJ1-2|TRBV7-8|NA|NA|13
CASSRAPKEGYTF
TGTGCCAGCAGCCGAGCCCCCAAGGAGGGCTACACCTTC
>TRBJ1-1|TRBV10-3|TRBD1|NA|13
CAISATGATEAFF
TGTGCCATCAGTGCGACAGGGGCCACTGAAGCTTTCTTT
>TRBJ1-5|TRBV7-9|NA|NA|16
CASSLAGSNSNQPQHF
TGTGCCAGCAGCTTAGCAGGGAGCAATAGCAATCAGCCCCAGCATTTT
>TRBJ2-5|TRBV5-1|TRBD1|NA|16
CASSLTTGGLGETQYF
TGCGCCAGCAGCTTAACGACAGGGGGCCTTGGGGAGACCCAGTACTTC
>TRBJ1-2|TRBV19|TRBD1|NA|15
CASSNRQGAGYGYTF
TGTGCCAGTAGTAATAGACAGGGGGCGGGCTATGGCTACACCTTC
>TRBJ1-2|TRBV13|NA|NA|14
CASSSRTGKYGYTF
TGTGCCAGCAGCTCACGGACGGGGAAATATGGCTACACCTTC
>TRBJ2-3|TRBV7-2|TRBD2|NA|16
CASSFGTSSGTDTQYF
TGTGCCAGCAGCTTCGGGACTAGCTCAGGTACAGATACGCAGTATTTT
>TRBJ1-1|TRBV27|NA|NA|13
CASSYRGNTEAFF
TGTGCCAGCAGTTACCGGGGGAACACTGAAGCTTTCTTT
>TRBJ2-7|TRBV12-3/TRBV12-4|TRBD2|NA|13
CASRGTSAYEQYF
TGTGCCAGCAGGGGGACTAGTGCCTACGAGCAGTACTTC
>TRBJ2-7|TRBV28|NA|few|13
CASGDRSNYEQYF
TGTGCCAGCGGTGACAGATCGAACTACGAGCAGTACTTC
>TRBJ2-7|TRBV5-1|NA|NA|16
CASSLAMEGTVYEQYF
TGCGCCAGCAGCTTGGCCATGGAGGGGACCGTCTACGAGCAGTACTTC
>TRBJ1-3|TRBV7-9|TRBD1|NA|16
CASSFLQGELGNTIYF
TGTGCCAGCAGCTTCCTACAGGGGGAATTGGGAAACACCATATATTTT
>TRBJ2-7|TRBV7-9|NA|NA|12
CASSLEDSRQYF
TGTGCCAGCAGCTTAGAGGACAGCCGGCAGTACTTC
>TRBJ2-3|TRBV14|NA|once|15
CASSPGGIYTDTQYF
TGTGCCAGCAGCCCTGGGGGGATCTACACAGATACGCAGTATTTT
>TRBJ2-3|TRBV4-1|TRBD1|NA|17
CASSPVTDRARTDTQYF
TGCGCCAGCAGCCCTGTGACGGACAGGGCCCGCACAGATACGCAGTATTTT
>TRBJ2-1|TRBV14|NA|NA|11
CASREHNEQFF
TGTGCCAGCAGGGAGCACAATGAGCAGTTCTTC
>TRBJ2-7|TRBV7-9|NA|NA|13
CASSLREAYEQYF
TGTGCCAGCAGCTTAAGGGAGGCCTACGAGCAGTACTTC
>TRBJ2-3|TRBV5-1|NA|NA|14
CASSRDGVTDTQYF
TGCGCCAGCAGCCGCGACGGGGTCACAGATACGCAGTATTTT
>TRBJ1-2|TRBV11-2|TRBD1|NA|17
CASRSLKVDRRNYGYTF
TGTGCCAGCAGATCCCTAAAGGTGGACAGGAGAAATTATGGCTACACCTTC
>TRBJ2-2|TRBV10-1|TRBD2|NA|15
CASSEAAGGTGELFF
TGCGCCAGCAGTGAAGCAGCGGGGGGCACCGGGGAGCTGTTTTTT
>TRBJ2-7|TRBV28|TRBD1|NA|15
CACDQPGTGIYEQYF
TGTGCCTGCGACCAACCCGGGACAGGGATCTACGAGCAGTACTTC
>TRBJ2-2|TRBV5-1|TRBD1|NA|15
CASSKTGALAGELFF
TGCGCCAGCAGCAAGACAGGGGCTCTCGCCGGGGAGCTGTTTTTT
>TRBJ1-1|TRBV2|NA|NA|16
CASSERGGWAFTEAFF
TGTGCCAGCAGTGAACGAGGAGGATGGGCGTTCACTGAAGCTTTCTTT
>TRBJ1-2|TRBV29-1|NA|once|10
CSVGLEGYTF
TGCAGCGTTGGACTGGAGGGCTACACCTTC
>TRBJ2-2|TRBV15|NA|NA|13
CATSRNRAGELFF
TGTGCCACCAGCCGTAACAGGGCCGGGGAGCTGTTTTTT
>TRBJ1-1|TRBV5-1|TRBD1|NA|18
CASSLEDRGLYGNTEAFF
TGCGCCAGCAGCTTGGAAGACAGGGGGCTCTACGGGAACACTGAAGCTTTCTTT
>TRBJ1-1|TRBV23-1|NA|NA|11
CASARGTEAFF
TGCGCCAGCGCACGGGGGACTGAAGCTTTCTTT
>TRBJ2-3|TRBV5-6|TRBD1|NA|15
CASSINRGRTDTQYF
TGTGCCAGCAGCATAAACAGGGGGCGGACAGATACGCAGTATTTT
>TRBJ1-5|TRBV12-3/TRBV12-4|NA|once|13
CASSLTDNQPQHF
TGTGCCAGCAGTTTGACAGACAATCAGCCCCAGCATTTT
>TRBJ1-2|TRBV12-5|NA|NA|14
CASGLGREGYGYTF
TGTGCTAGTGGTCTTGGCAGGGAGGGCTATGGCTACACCTTC
>TRBJ1-4|TRBV7-2|TRBD1|NA|13
CASSRQGPEKLFF
TGTGCCAGCAGCCGACAGGGCCCCGAAAAACTGTTTTTT
>TRBJ2-7|TRBV10-3|NA|NA|13
CAITPGSSYEQYF
TGTGCCATCACCCCAGGTTCCTCCTACGAGCAGTACTTC
>TRBJ2-1|TRBV18|NA|NA|14
CASSPGLVDNEQFF
TGTGCCAGCTCACCGGGGCTAGTCGACAATGAGCAGTTCTTC
>TRBJ1-2|TRBV28|TRBD1|NA|15
CASSPGTGGNYGYTF
TGTGCCAGCAGCCCTGGGACAGGGGGGAACTATGGCTACACCTTC
>TRBJ1-2|TRBV7-9|NA|NA|13
CASSSGRNYGYTF
TGTGCCAGCAGCTCAGGGAGGAACTATGGCTACACCTTC
>TRBJ1-1|TRBV5-4|NA|NA|14
CASSWNLRETEAFF
TGTGCCAGCAGCTGGAACCTCCGGGAAACCGAAGCTTTCTTT
>TRBJ1-6|TRBV7-2|TRBD1|NA|15
CASSSPGQGRSPLHF
TGTGCCAGCAGCTCACCGGGACAGGGTCGTTCACCCCTCCACTTT
>TRBJ2-2|TRBV23-1|NA|NA|15
CASSHPDGVTGELFF
TGCGCCAGCAGTCACCCGGACGGGGTCACCGGGGAGCTGTTTTTT
>TRBJ1-3|TRBV9|NA|few|18
CASSPTREGSLSGNTIYF
TGTGCCAGCAGCCCAACCCGAGAGGGTTCGTTGTCAGGAAACACCATATATTTT
>TRBJ1-6|TRBV18|TRBD1|NA|14
CASSPGQVVSPLHF
TGTGCCAGCTCACCGGGACAGGTTGTTTCACCCCTCCACTTT
>TRBJ1-1|TRBV7-9|NA|NA|13
CASSTRGDPEAFF
TGTGCCAGCAGCACTCGGGGTGACCCCGAGGCTTTCTTT
>TRBJ1-3|TRBV18|NA|NA|17
CASSPSLLGFSGNTIYF
TGTGCCAGCTCACCAAGTCTCCTAGGTTTCTCTGGAAACACCATATATTTT